Listed here are 8 T cell receptor beta chains from one sample, sequenced in a study of blood T cell repertoires in COVID-19. Data came from immunoSEQ multiplex PCR; TCRdb stores just in-frame clones and leaves some out. The table has about 210,000 clones, around 86% seen once. Sequenced material: PBMCs or T cells enriched from blood (not recorded which). The receptor source for this set is a young man in a cohort exposed to, infected with or recovered from COVID-19 (not recorded which).

This clone was observed once. The V and J genes are TRBV9 and TRBJ1-3, with 8 bases matching TRBD1. Germline assignment: CDR1 SGDLS and CDR2 YYNGEE. V gave up 2 bases and J gave up 0 bases; unmatched junction bases: 7. This CDR3 has 17 amino acids. The CDR3 loop is CASSVRTGSFSGNTIYF. The CDR3 DNA follows: TGTGCCAGCAGCGTTCGGACAGGGTCGTTCTCTGGAAACACCATATATTTT. The full variable domain, rest sourced from reference TRBV9 and TRBJ1-3, is DSGVTQTPKHLITATGQRVTLRCSPRSGDLSVYWYQQSLDQGLQFLIQYYNGEERAKGNILERFSAQQFPDLHSELNLSSLELGDSALYFCASSVRTGSFSGNTIYFGEGSWLTVV.

This chain uses TRBV12-3 or TRBV12-4 with TRBJ1-2; TRBD1 might be the D (6 bases). V was clipped by 11 bases and J by 5 bases, with 12 bases between them. This CDR3 contains 11 residues. CDR3 sequence: CASGVGYGYTF. CDR3 in DNA: TGTGCCTCAGGGGTAGGGTATGGCTACACCTTC.

The rearrangement links TRBV19 to TRBJ1-2; D is possibly TRBD1 (6 bases). Trimming took 10 bases from V and 6 from J, leaving 18 bases between them. This CDR3 has 13 amino acids. Germline V gene data show CDR1 as LNHDA and CDR2 as SQIVND (reference sequence). CDR3 DNA: TGTGCCACTCTACACAGGACAGTGGATGGCTACACCTTC. Protein sequence: CATLHRTVDGYTF.

The J gene is TRBJ2-7, the V gene TRBV28; 8 bases align to TRBD2. Germline lookup yields CDR1 MDHEN and CDR2 SYDVKM. The CDR3 sequence is 15 residues long. The ends lost 2 bases at V and 9 bases at J; junction bases unmatched: 12. In DNA, the CDR3 is TGTGCCAGCAGTTTAGTACACGGGAGGGCCCGGGGGCAGTACTTC. The encoded protein is CASSLVHGRARGQYF.

The J gene is TRBJ2-3, the V gene TRBV5-5, with 9 bases fitting TRBD2. Per the germline V gene, CDR1 is SGHKS and CDR2 is YYEKEE (reference sequence). The CDR3 spans 17 residues. V trimming: 0 bases; J trimming: 0 bases; junction bases outside the gene matches: 5. CDR3 region: CASSLARLAGSTDTQYF. The CDR3 DNA follows: TGTGCCAGCAGCTTGGCCCGGCTAGCGGGGAGCACAGATACGCAGTATTTT.

J is TRBJ2-3 and V is TRBV28; TRBD2 matches at 8 bases. This CDR3 contains 15 residues. Germline V gene data show CDR1 as MDHEN and CDR2 as SYDVKM. V dropped 7 bases and J dropped 3; count of bases not matched to a gene: 9. CDR3 region: CASINSGERTDTQYF. Written as DNA, the CDR3 is TGTGCCAGCATAAATAGCGGGGAAAGGACAGATACGCAGTATTTT.

The chain's CDR3 is CASSPNRVAAFF. DNA of the CDR3: TGTGCCAGCAGTCCAAACAGGGTTGCAGCTTTCTTT. V gene TRBV27 combines with J gene TRBJ1-1; D may be TRBD1 (6 bases). Trimming pared 5 bases from V and 10 bases from J, leaving 14 bases between. Germline CDR1 MNHEY, CDR2 SMNVEV (reference sequence). The CDR3 is made up of 12 amino acids.

This clone turned up a few times. The J gene is TRBJ1-5, the V gene TRBV7-2; 9 bases agree with TRBD1. In germline, CDR1 is SGHTA, CDR2 FQGNSA. CDR3 size: 17 residues. J was trimmed by 7 bases and V by 2 bases; bases with no gene match: 12. The CDR3 spells CASSLRGGTGSAQPQHF. The CDR3 DNA is TGTGCCAGCAGCTTAAGGGGAGGGACAGGGTCTGCCCAGCCCCAGCATTTT.